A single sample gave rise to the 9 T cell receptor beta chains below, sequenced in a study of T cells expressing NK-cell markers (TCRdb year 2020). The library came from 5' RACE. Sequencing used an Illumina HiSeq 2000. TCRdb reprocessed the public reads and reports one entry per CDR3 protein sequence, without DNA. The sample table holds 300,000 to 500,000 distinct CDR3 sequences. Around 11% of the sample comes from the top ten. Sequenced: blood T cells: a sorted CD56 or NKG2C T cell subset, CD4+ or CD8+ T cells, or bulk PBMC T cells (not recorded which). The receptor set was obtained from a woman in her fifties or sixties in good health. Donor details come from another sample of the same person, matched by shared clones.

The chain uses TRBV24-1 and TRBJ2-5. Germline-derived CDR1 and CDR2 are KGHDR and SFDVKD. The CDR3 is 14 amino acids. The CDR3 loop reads CATSDLDLGETQYF.

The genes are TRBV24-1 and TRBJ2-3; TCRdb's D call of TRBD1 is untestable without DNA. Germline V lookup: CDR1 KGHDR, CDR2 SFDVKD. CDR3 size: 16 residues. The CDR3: CATSDPGGPRTDTQYF.

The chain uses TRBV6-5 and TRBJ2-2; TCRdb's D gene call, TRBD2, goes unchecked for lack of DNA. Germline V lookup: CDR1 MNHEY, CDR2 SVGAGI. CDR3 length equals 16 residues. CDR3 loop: CASSYGFGGPTGELFF.

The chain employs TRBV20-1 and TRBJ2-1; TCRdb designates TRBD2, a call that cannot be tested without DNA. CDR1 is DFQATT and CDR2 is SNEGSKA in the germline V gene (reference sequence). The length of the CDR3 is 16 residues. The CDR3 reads CSAPGLAVSSYNEQFF.

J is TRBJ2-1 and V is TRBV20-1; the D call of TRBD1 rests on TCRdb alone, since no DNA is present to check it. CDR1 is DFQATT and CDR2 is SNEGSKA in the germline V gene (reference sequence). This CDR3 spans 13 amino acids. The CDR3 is CSATQGNWNEQFF.

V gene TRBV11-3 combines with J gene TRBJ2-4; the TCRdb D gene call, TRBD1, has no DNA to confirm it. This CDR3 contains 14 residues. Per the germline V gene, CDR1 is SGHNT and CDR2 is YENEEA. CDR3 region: CASSLHRAKNIQYF.

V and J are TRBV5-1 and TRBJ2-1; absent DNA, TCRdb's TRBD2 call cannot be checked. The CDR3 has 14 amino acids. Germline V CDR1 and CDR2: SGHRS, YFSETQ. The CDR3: CASSLAVGPNEQFF.

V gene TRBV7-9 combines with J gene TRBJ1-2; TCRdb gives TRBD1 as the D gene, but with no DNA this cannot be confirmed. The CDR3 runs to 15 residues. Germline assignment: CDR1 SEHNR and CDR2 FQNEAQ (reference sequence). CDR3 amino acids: CASSLASARYYGYTF. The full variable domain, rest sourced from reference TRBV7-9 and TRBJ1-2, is DTGVSQNPRHKITKRGQNVTFRCDPISEHNRLYWYRQTLGQGPEFLTYFQNEAQLEKSRLLSDRFSAERPKGSFSTLEIQRTEQGDSAMYLCASSLASARYYGYTFGSGTRLTVV.

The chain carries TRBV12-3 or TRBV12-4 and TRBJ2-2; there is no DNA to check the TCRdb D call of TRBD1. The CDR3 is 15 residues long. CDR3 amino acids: CASSLSPDGNRELFF.